The 12 T cell receptor beta chains below come from one sample, sequenced in a study of T cells in Graves' hyperthyroidism and ophthalmopathy. The TCR beta CDR3 regions underwent amplification using RNA transcripts as the source. The HTBI set primed first-round TCR CDR3 RT-PCR. Each CDR3 protein is one row after TCRdb ran MiXCR on the multiplex PCR reads. The data hold over 120,000 distinct CDR3 sequences, with approximately 24% observed a single time. Specimen: blood. All receptors come from a woman aged 50 to 60 with Graves' hyperthyroidism that later progressed to Graves' ophthalmopathy.

This clonotype was recorded at least ten times. This chain connects TRBV11-1 to TRBJ1-2; 7 bases align to TRBD1. Trimming at V came to 5 bases and at J to 4 bases, leaving 4 bases not matched to a gene. The CDR3 is 13 residues long. Germline V CDR1 and CDR2: SGHAT, FQDESV (reference sequence). CDR3 region: CASSHRGSYGYTF. CDR3 nucleotides: TGTGCCAGCAGCCACAGGGGAAGCTATGGCTACACCTTC.

This chain links TRBV29-1 with TRBJ1-2, with a possible D match to TRBD1 (6 bases). The V and J ends lost 7 bases and 0 bases respectively, with 18 bases between them. The CDR3 has 15 amino acids. Germline V gene sequence: CDR1 SQVTM, CDR2 ANQGSEA. The CDR3 is CSGSQGLGSNYGYTF. CDR3 DNA sequence: TGCAGCGGGAGTCAGGGGTTGGGGTCTAACTATGGCTACACCTTC.

This clonotype was recorded at least ten times. The chain uses TRBV11-2 and TRBJ2-1; no clear D gene. Germline CDR1 is SGHAT and CDR2 is FQNNGV. The CDR3 totals 13 residues. Trimming shortened V by 5 bases and J by 4 bases, and 9 bases separated the two germline ends. The CDR3 region has the DNA TGTGCCAGCAGCCGAGGCTTTTACAATGAGCAGTTCTTC. Protein: CASSRGFYNEQFF.

Of note for this clonotype: This sequence may be a read error, since a much larger clone differs from it by one base. The chain has TRBV28 and TRBJ2-5, with TRBD1 matching 11 bases. Losses at the gene ends were 5 bases for V and 4 bases for J; bases not matched to a gene: 0. Germline V gene sequence: CDR1 MDHEN, CDR2 SYDVKM. The CDR3 is made up of 13 amino acids. The CDR3 loop reads CASSGTGGETQYF. CDR3 sequence (DNA): TGTGCCAGCAGTGGGACAGGGGGAGAGACCCAGTACTTC.

This clonotype has more than one count but fewer than ten. The V and J genes are TRBV4-1 and TRBJ2-1, with TRBD1 matching over 7 bases. CDR1 and CDR2 (germline): MGHRA, YSYEKL. The CDR3 consists of 17 residues. V shed 4 bases and J 6 bases; nucleotides not matched to a gene: 15. The CDR3 sequence: CASSPHPGQSSVNEQFF. The CDR3 bases are TGCGCCAGCAGCCCACATCCGGGACAGTCGTCCGTCAATGAGCAGTTCTTC.

This clonotype was counted at least ten times. J is TRBJ2-7 and V is TRBV28; 8 bases are a match to TRBD1. In germline, CDR1 is MDHEN, CDR2 SYDVKM. Germline trimming cut 4 bases from V and 0 bases from J; bases unmatched to any gene: 5. The CDR3 has 15 residues. CDR3 loop: CASSSWDRNSYEQYF. Here the CDR3 DNA reads TGTGCCAGCAGTTCATGGGACAGGAACTCCTACGAGCAGTACTTC.

This rearrangement joins TRBV20-1 to TRBJ2-5; 14 nucleotides line up with TRBD2. Germline CDR1 reads DFQATT; CDR2 reads SNEGSKA (reference sequence). There are 16 residues in the CDR3. V shed 1 base and J 4 bases; nucleotides not matched to a gene: 5. The CDR3 loop is CSARGSGLAGVETQYF. Here the CDR3 DNA reads TGCAGTGCTAGAGGATCGGGACTAGCGGGAGTAGAGACCCAGTACTTC.

This clonotype has ten or more counts. The V call is TRBV20-1, the J call TRBJ2-5; 10 nucleotides align to TRBD2. The germline CDR1 and CDR2 sequences are DFQATT and SNEGSKA (reference sequence). After removal of 2 bases from V and 4 bases from J, the junction contained 1 base not matched to a gene. The CDR3 is 13 amino acids. The CDR3 nucleotides read TGCAGTGCTAGACCTAGCGGGAGAGAGACCCAGTACTTC. Its protein product is CSARPSGRETQYF.

In its sample, this clonotype was seen many times. The chain's CDR3 is CASKDISGLDEQFF. CDR3 nucleotides: TGTGCCAGCAAAGACATCTCTGGGCTGGATGAGCAGTTCTTC. This chain connects TRBV2 to TRBJ2-1; D remains ambiguous. This CDR3 spans 14 amino acids. V was clipped by 7 bases and J by 8 bases, with 18 bases between them. Germline CDR1 reads SNHLY; CDR2 reads FYNNEI.

The V call is TRBV12-3 or TRBV12-4, the J call TRBJ2-7, with a possible D match to TRBD1 (7 bases). The ends were cut back, 5 bases at V and 2 bases at J, with 16 bases in the middle. The CDR3 has 15 amino acids. This CDR3 is CASSPETGRTYEQYF. As DNA, the CDR3 is TGTGCCAGCAGTCCCGAGACAGGGAGGACCTACGAGCAGTACTTC.

This clonotype was observed many times. The chain employs TRBV12-3 or TRBV12-4 and TRBJ2-7; tentative D call: TRBD2 (6 bases). V dropped 5 bases and J dropped 3 bases, with 20 bases sitting between them. CDR3 length: 16 residues. In DNA, the CDR3 is TGTGCCAGCAGTCCCCGGGGGTCTGGGGGAAACTACGAGCAGTACTTC. Its protein is CASSPRGSGGNYEQYF.

This clonotype showed up many times. V and J are TRBV5-1 and TRBJ1-1; TRBD1 aligns across 8 bases. Germline CDR1 SGHRS, CDR2 YFSETQ. V lost 0 bases to trimming and J lost 3 bases; unmatched junction nucleotides: 10. There are 17 residues in the CDR3. CDR3 sequence reads: CASSLGGTGRGDTEAFF. CDR3 in DNA: TGCGCCAGCAGCTTGGGTGGGACAGGTCGAGGGGACACTGAAGCTTTCTTT.